The rows below give T cell receptor beta chains drawn from one sample of a study of metastatic and nonmetastatic thyroid tumors. TCRdb reanalyzed the PCR reads via MiXCR. The sample has about 6,200 clones; roughly 32% are singletons. Specimen: adjacent normal tissue. These receptors were collected from a female donor with papillary thyroid cancer or a benign thyroid nodule (not recorded which). Some clones in this sample may be carry-over from other donors' samples. Each CDR3 is given with its conserved first and last residue. The order of the fields is clone size, D gene, J gene, V gene, CDR3 length, CDR3 DNA, CDR3 protein. The D gene is left open where the match is weak. Clone size is stated in some rows and not others, as once, few, many or a class when expanded.

large | TRBD1 | TRBJ1-2 | TRBV20-1 | 13 | TGCAGTGCCTCGGGAGGGGGCGCGGGTGGCTACACCTTC | CSASGGGAGGYTF
. | TRBD1 | TRBJ2-7 | TRBV5-1 | 15 | TGCGCCAGCGGGCTTGAGGGGGCCAGGGCCTACGAGCAGTACTTC | CASGLEGARAYEQYF
few | . | TRBJ1-1 | TRBV6-1 | 12 | TGTGCCAGCTCTGAAGATGGAACTGAAGCTTTCTTT | CASSEDGTEAFF
. | . | TRBJ2-3 | TRBV15 | 15 | TGTGCCACCAGCAGAAACCCGGGATCCACGGATACGCAGTATTTT | CATSRNPGSTDTQYF
. | TRBD2 | TRBJ2-3 | TRBV12-3/TRBV12-4 | 17 | TGTGCCAGCAGCCCGATAGCGGGAGGACTCTTCACAGATACGCAGTATTTT | CASSPIAGGLFTDTQYF
. | . | TRBJ2-1 | TRBV12-3/TRBV12-4 | 20 | TGTGCCAGCAGTTTAAACGCCCCCCAGGGGCCTCCAAGCTCCTACAATGAGCAGTTCTTC | CASSLNAPQGPPSSYNEQFF
. | . | TRBJ2-7 | TRBV15 | 16 | TGTGCCACCAGCAGAGATTCAACTTTTAGCTCCTACGAGCAATACTTC | CATSRDSTFSSYEQYF
few | . | TRBJ2-3 | TRBV6-4 | 15 | TGTGCCAGCAGCAAGACAGCTACTAGCACAGATACGCAGTATTTT | CASSKTATSTDTQYF
medium-sized | . | TRBJ2-4 | TRBV4-1 | 16 | TGCGCCAGCAGCCAAGATGGTACGGGGAGCAAAAACATTCAGTACTTC | CASSQDGTGSKNIQYF
. | TRBD2 | TRBJ2-1 | TRBV6-6 | 16 | TGTGCCAGCAGTTACTCGAACGTAGCGGGAGAAGATGAGCAGTTCTTC | CASSYSNVAGEDEQFF
few | . | TRBJ2-3 | TRBV10-1 | 15 | TGCGCCAGCAGTGAGCGGATTGGTACCACAGATACGCAGTATTTT | CASSERIGTTDTQYF
. | . | TRBJ2-7 | TRBV7-2 | 13 | TGTGCCAGCAGCCGTCGCATCCGGGACGAGCAGTACTTC | CASSRRIRDEQYF
many | TRBD1 | TRBJ2-7 | TRBV12-3/TRBV12-4 | 14 | TGTGCCAGCAGTCCGGGGACAGGGGCCTACGAGCAGTACTTC | CASSPGTGAYEQYF
few | TRBD2 | TRBJ2-1 | TRBV28 | 15 | TGTGCCAGCAGCATCGGGACTAGCAGTTACAATGAGCAGTTCTTC | CASSIGTSSYNEQFF
. | TRBD2 | TRBJ2-5 | TRBV6-5 | 14 | TGTGCCAGCAGTTACCTCGGGGGGTCGGAGACCCAGTACTTC | CASSYLGGSETQYF